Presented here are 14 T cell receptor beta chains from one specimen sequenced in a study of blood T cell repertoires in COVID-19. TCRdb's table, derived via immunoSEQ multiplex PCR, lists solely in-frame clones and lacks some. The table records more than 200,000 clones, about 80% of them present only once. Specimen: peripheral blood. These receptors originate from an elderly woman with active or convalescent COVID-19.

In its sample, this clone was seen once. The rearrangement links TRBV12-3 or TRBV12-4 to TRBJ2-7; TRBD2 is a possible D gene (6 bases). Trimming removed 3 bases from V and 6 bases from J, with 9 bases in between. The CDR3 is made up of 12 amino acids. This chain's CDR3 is CASSFGGREQYF. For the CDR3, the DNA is TGTGCCAGCAGTTTTGGAGGGCGCGAGCAGTACTTC.

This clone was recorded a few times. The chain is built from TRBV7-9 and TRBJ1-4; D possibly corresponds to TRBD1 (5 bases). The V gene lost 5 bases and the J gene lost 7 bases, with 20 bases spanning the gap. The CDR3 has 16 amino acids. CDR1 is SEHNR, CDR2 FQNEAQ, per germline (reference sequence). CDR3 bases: TGTGCCAGCAGCCCGAATACAGGAGGGTATAGTGAAAAACTGTTTTTT. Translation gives CASSPNTGGYSEKLFF.

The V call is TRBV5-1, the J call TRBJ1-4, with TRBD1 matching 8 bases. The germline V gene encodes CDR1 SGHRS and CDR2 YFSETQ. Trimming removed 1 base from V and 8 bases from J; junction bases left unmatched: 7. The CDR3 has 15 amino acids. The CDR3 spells CASSLTGGFREKLFF. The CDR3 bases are TGCGCCAGCAGCTTGACAGGGGGTTTTAGGGAAAAACTGTTTTTT.

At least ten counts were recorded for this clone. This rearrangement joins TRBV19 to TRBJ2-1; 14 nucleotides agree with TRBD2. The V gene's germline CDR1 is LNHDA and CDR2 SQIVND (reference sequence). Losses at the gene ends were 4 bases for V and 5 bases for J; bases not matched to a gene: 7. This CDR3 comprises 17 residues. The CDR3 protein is CASSTSRTSGRNNEQFF. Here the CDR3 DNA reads TGTGCCAGTAGTACGTCCCGGACTAGCGGGAGGAACAATGAGCAGTTCTTC.

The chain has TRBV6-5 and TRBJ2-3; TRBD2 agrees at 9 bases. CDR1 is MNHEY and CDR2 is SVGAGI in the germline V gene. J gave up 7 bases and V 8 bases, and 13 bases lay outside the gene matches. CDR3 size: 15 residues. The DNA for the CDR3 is TGTGCCAGCTGTTTAGCGGGAGTGGGCGGGAATACGCAGTATTTT. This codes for CASCLAGVGGNTQYF.

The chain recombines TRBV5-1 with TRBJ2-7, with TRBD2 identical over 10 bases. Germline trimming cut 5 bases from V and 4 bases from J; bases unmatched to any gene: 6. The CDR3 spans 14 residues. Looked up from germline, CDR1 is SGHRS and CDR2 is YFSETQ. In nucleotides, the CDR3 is TGCGCCAGCAGACCTAGCGGGAGAAGTTACGAGCAGTACTTC. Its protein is CASRPSGRSYEQYF.

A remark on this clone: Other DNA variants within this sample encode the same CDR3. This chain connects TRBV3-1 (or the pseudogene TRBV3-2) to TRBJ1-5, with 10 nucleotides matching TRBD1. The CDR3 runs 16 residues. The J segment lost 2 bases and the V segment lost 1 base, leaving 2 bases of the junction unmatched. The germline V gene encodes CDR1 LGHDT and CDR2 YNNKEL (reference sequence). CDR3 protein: CASSQAGTGGNQPQHF. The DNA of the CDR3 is TGTGCCAGCAGCCAAGCCGGGACAGGGGGCAATCAGCCCCAGCATTTT.

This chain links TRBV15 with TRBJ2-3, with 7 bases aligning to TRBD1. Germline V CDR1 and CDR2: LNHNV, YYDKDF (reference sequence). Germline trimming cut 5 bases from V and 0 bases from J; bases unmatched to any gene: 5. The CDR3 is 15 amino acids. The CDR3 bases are TGTGCCACCAGCCCCGGGACAGCTAGCACAGATACGCAGTATTTT. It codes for CATSPGTASTDTQYF.

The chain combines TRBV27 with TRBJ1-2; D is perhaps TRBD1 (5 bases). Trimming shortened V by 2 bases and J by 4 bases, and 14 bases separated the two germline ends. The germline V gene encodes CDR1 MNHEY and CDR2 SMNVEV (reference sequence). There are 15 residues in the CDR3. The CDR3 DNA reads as TGTGCCAGCAGTTTAACGTGGACACAAGGCTATGGCTACACCTTC. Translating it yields CASSLTWTQGYGYTF.

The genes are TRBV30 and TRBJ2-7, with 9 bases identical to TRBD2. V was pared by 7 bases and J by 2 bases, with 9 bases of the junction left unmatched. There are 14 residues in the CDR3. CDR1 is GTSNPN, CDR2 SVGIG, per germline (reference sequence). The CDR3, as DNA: TGTGCCTTTTCAAGACTAGCGGACACCTACGAGCAGTACTTC. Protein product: CAFSRLADTYEQYF.

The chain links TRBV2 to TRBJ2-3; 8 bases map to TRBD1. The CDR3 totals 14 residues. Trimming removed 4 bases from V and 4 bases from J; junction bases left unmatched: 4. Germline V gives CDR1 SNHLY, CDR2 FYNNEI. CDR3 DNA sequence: TGTGCCAGCAGTGGGGACAGGTACTCAGATACGCAGTATTTT. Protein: CASSGDRYSDTQYF.

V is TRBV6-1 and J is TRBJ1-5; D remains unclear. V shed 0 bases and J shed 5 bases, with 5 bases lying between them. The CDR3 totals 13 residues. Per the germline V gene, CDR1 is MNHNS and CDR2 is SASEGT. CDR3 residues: CASSEARDQPQHF. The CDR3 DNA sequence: TGTGCCAGCAGTGAAGCGCGGGATCAGCCCCAGCATTTT.

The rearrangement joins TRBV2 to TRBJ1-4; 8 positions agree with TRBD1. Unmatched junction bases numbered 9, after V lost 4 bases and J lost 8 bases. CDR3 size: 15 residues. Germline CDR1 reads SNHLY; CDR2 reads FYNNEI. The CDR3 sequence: CASSVTGQGTEKLFF. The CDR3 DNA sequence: TGTGCCAGCAGTGTTACAGGACAGGGTACCGAAAAACTGTTTTTT.

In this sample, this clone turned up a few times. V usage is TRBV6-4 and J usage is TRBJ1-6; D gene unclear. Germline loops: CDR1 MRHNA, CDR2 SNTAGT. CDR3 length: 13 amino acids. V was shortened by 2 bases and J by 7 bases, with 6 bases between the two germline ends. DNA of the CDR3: TGTGCCAGCAGTGACGTATTGAATTCACCCCTCCACTTT. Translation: CASSDVLNSPLHF.